This record concerns one TCR beta chain sequence. Antigen specificity is unknown. The assay was immunoSEQ multiplex PCR, and TCRdb's table has in-frame clones only and misses some. In the table there are tens of thousands of clones, approximately 90% of which are singletons. Unmatched junction bases numbered 4, after V lost 4 bases and J lost 6 bases. Germline V gene data show CDR1 as LNHDA and CDR2 as SQIVND (reference sequence). CDR3 length: 15 amino acids. The entry originates in a study of OX40 agonist ivuxolimab in advanced cancers. About the study: Age averaged 60 years (range about 23 to 85), and less than 85% were male.

General study findings and limits: Researchers report that CD8+ T cells had, on average, more expanded clones than CD4+. Partial responders dosed at 0.1-3.0 mg/kg displayed clonal expansion ranking among the lowest.

Sequencing used CD4+ or CD8+ T cells sorted from blood, obtained in a trial of the OX40 agonist ivuxolimab. This receptor was taken from an adult with an advanced solid tumor such as melanoma, head and neck, liver or kidney cancer. The chain uses TRBV19 and TRBJ2-1, with TRBD2 identical over 12 bases. Written as DNA, the CDR3 is TGTGCCAGTAGTACGACTAGCGGGAGTCCCAATGAGCAGTTCTTC. Translating gives CASSTTSGSPNEQFF.